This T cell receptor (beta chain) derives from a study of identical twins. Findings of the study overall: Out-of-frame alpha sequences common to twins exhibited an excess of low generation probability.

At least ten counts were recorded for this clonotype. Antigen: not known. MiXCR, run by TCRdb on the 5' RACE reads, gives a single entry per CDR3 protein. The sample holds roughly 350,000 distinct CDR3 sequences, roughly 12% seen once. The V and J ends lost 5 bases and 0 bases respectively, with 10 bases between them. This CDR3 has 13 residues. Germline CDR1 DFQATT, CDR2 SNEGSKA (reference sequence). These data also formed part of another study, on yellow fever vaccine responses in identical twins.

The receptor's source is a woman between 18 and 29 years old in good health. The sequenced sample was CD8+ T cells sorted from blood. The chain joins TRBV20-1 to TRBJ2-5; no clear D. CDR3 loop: CSALIRDQETQYF. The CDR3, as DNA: TGCAGTGCTCTCATACGGGACCAAGAGACCCAGTACTTC.